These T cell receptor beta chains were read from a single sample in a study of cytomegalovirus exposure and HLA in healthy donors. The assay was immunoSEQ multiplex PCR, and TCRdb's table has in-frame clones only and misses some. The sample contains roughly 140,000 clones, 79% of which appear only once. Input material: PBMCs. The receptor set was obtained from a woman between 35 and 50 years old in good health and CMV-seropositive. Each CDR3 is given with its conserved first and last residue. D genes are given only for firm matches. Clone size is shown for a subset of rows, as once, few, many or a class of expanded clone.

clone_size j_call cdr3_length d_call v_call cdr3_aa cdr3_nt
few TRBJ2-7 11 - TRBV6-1 CASGTSYEQYF TGTGCCAGCGGCACCTCCTACGAGCAGTACTTC
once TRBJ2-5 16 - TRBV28 CASSSLKEDGRRAQYF TGTGCCAGCAGTTCCCTAAAAGAAGACGGGAGAAGGGCCCAGTACTTC
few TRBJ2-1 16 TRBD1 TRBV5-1 CASSSTGTGGHNEQFF TGCGCCAGCAGTTCCACCGGGACAGGGGGTCATAATGAGCAGTTCTTC
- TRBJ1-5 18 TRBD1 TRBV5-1 CASSPGTGVDYSNQPQHF TGCGCCAGCAGCCCCGGGACAGGGGTAGATTATAGCAATCAGCCCCAGCATTTT
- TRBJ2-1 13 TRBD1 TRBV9 CASNQQGFDEQFF TGTGCCAGCAACCAACAGGGGTTCGATGAGCAGTTCTTC
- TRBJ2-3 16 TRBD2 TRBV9 CASSVASIAGEDTQYF TGTGCCAGCAGCGTAGCTAGTATAGCGGGGGAAGATACGCAGTATTTT
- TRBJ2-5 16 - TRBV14 CASSQGVQAVQETQYF TGTGCCAGCAGCCAAGGGGTTCAGGCAGTTCAAGAGACCCAGTACTTC
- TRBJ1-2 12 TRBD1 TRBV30 CAREGTGSGYTF TGTGCCCGGGAGGGGACAGGGAGTGGCTACACCTTC
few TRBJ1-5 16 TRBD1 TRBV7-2 CASSLAGQGGNQPQHF TGTGCCAGCAGCTTAGCAGGACAGGGGGGCAATCAGCCCCAGCATTTT
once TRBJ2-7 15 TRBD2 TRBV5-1 CASSLTGTSSYEQYF TGCGCCAGCAGCTTGACCGGGACTAGTTCCTACGAGCAGTACTTC
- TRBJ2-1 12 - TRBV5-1 CASSFVNNEQFF TGCGCCAGCAGCTTTGTAAACAATGAGCAGTTCTTC
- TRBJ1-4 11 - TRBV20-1 CSARDEEKLFF TGCAGTGCTAGAGACGAGGAAAAACTGTTTTTT
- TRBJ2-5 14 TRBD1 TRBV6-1 CASSEGGGRETQYF TGTGCCAGCAGTGAAGGAGGGGGCCGGGAGACCCAGTACTTC
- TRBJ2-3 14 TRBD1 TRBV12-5 CASGQGQATDTQYF TGTGCTAGTGGCCAGGGACAGGCCACAGATACGCAGTATTTT
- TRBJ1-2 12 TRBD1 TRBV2 CASRPTGDGYTF TGTGCCAGCAGGCCGACAGGGGATGGCTACACCTTC
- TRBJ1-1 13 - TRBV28 CASSQGLNTEAFF TGTGCCAGCAGCCAGGGCCTGAACACTGAAGCTTTCTTT
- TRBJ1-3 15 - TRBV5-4 CASSLGLSSGNTIYF TGTGCCAGCAGCTTGGGACTGAGCTCTGGAAACACCATATATTTT
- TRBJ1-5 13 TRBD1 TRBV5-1 CASSGQGGQPQHF TGCGCCAGCAGCGGACAGGGCGGTCAGCCCCAGCATTTT
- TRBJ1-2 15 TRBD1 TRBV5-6 CASSLAPTGDYGYTF TGTGCCAGCAGCTTAGCCCCTACAGGGGACTATGGCTACACCTTC
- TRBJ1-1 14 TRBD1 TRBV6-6 CASRKTGKNTEAFF TGTGCCAGCAGAAAGACAGGGAAGAACACTGAAGCTTTCTTT
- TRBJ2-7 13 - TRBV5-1 CASSLRQSYEQYF TGCGCCAGCAGCTTGAGACAATCCTACGAGCAGTACTTC
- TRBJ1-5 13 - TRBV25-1 CASSRSGNQPQHF TGTGCCAGCAGTCGATCGGGGAATCAGCCCCAGCATTTT
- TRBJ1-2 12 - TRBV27 CASWEKIGGYTF TGTGCCAGCTGGGAGAAGATAGGAGGCTACACCTTC
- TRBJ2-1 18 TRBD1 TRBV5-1 CASSLPGGQGAVGNEQFF TGCGCCAGCAGCCTGCCGGGGGGACAGGGGGCAGTGGGCAATGAGCAGTTCTTC
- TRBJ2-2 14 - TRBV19 CASSFGGVTGELFF TGTGCCAGTAGTTTTGGAGGCGTCACCGGGGAGCTGTTTTTT
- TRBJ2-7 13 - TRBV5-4 CASSLDPLYEQYF TGTGCCAGCAGCTTGGACCCACTCTACGAGCAGTACTTC
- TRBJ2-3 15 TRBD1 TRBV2 CASSYRGAGTDTQYF TGTGCCAGCAGTTACAGGGGCGCGGGCACAGATACGCAGTATTTT
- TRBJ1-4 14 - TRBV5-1 CASSLAVANEKLFF TGCGCCAGCAGCTTGGCAGTTGCTAATGAAAAACTGTTTTTT
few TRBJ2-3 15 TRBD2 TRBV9 CASSPPRGGADTQYF TGTGCCAGCAGCCCTCCCCGGGGGGGGGCGGATACGCAGTATTTT
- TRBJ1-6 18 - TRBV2 CASSQLQGSQNYNSPLHF TGTGCCAGCAGTCAATTACAGGGTTCCCAAAACTATAATTCACCCCTCCACTTT
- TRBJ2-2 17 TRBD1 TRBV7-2 CASRQRAQGVDTGELFF TGTGCCAGCAGACAGCGGGCACAGGGGGTGGACACCGGGGAGCTGTTTTTT
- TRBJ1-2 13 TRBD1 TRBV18 CASSPGQGYGYTF TGTGCCAGCTCCCCCGGACAGGGGTATGGCTACACCTTC
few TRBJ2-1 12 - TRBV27 CASFGAGNEQFF TGTGCCAGTTTTGGGGCAGGAAATGAGCAGTTCTTC
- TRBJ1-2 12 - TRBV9 CASSVDIYGYTF TGTGCCAGCAGCGTAGATATATATGGCTACACCTTC
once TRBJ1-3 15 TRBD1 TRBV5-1 CASSQQGAVGNTIYF TGCGCCAGCAGCCAACAGGGGGCAGTCGGAAACACCATATATTTT
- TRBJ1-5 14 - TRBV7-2 CASSQWGGYQPQHF TGTGCCAGCAGCCAATGGGGAGGGTATCAGCCCCAGCATTTT
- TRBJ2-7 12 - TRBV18 CASSIQSYEQYF TGTGCCAGCTCAATACAGTCCTACGAGCAGTACTTC
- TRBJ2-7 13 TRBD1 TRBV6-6 CASRDRGLYEQYF TGTGCCAGCAGGGACAGGGGGCTCTACGAGCAGTACTTC
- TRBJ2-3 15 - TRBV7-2 CASSPGHHSTDTQYF TGTGCCAGCAGCCCGGGACACCATAGCACAGATACGCAGTATTTT
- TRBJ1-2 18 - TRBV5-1 CASSLDSVRQSGAYGYTF TGCGCCAGCAGCTTGGATTCGGTCCGACAGAGTGGTGCCTATGGCTACACCTTC
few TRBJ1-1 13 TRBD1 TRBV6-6 CASTKDRGNQAFF TGTGCCAGCACCAAGGACAGGGGAAACCAAGCTTTCTTT
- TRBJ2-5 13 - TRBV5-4 CASSLSILETQYF TGTGCCAGCAGCTTAAGCATCCTGGAGACCCAGTACTTC
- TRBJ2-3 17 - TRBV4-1 CASSQDRGGRIPDTQYF TGCGCCAGCAGCCAAGATAGGGGGGGGCGCATCCCAGATACGCAGTATTTT
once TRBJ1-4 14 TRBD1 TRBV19 CATTPGTGIEKLFF TGTGCCACCACTCCCGGGACAGGGATTGAAAAACTGTTTTTT
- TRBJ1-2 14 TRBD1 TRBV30 CAWSPGDRISGYTF TGTGCCTGGAGCCCAGGGGACAGGATCTCTGGCTACACCTTC
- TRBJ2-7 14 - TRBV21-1 CASSNDRHGYEQYF TGTGCCAGCAGCAACGACAGGCATGGCTACGAGCAGTACTTC
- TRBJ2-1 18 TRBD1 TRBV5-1 CASSLGGSGTGVSNEQFF TGCGCCAGCAGCTTGGGAGGGTCGGGGACAGGGGTGAGCAATGAGCAGTTCTTC
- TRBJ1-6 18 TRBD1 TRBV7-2 CASSSTDRASSYNSPLHF TGTGCCAGCAGCTCTACGGACAGGGCCAGCTCCTATAATTCACCCCTCCACTTT
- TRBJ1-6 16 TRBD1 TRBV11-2 CASSLAGGSYNSPLHF TGTGCCAGCAGCTTAGCAGGGGGTAGTTATAATTCACCCCTCCACTTT
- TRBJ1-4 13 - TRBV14 CASSLGPIEKLFF TGTGCCAGCAGCCTTGGGCCAATTGAAAAACTGTTTTTT
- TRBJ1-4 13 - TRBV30 CAWSETGKEKLFF TGTGCCTGGAGTGAGACCGGGAAGGAAAAACTGTTTTTT
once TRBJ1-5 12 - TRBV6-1 CASSTSGLPQHF TGTGCCAGCAGTACTTCAGGGTTGCCCCAGCATTTT
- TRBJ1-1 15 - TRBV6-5 CASTPTGGRNTEAFF TGTGCCAGCACCCCAACGGGGGGCAGGAACACTGAAGCTTTCTTT
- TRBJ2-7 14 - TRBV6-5 CASSRGNLAYEQYF TGTGCCAGCAGCCGGGGGAATCTGGCCTACGAGCAGTACTTC
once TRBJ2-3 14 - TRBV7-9 CASSYRASTDTQYF TGTGCCAGCAGTTACAGGGCAAGCACAGATACGCAGTATTTT
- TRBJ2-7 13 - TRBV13 CASRPGLQYEQYF TGTGCCAGCAGACCGGGACTCCAGTACGAGCAGTACTTC
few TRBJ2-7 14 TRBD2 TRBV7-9 CASSFGGGSNEQYF TGTGCCAGCAGCTTCGGCGGGGGTAGCAACGAGCAGTACTTC
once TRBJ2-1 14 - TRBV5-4 CASSPLEVINEQFF TGTGCCAGCAGCCCTCTAGAAGTCATTAATGAGCAGTTCTTC
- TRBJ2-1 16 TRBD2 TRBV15 CATSREASGGRNEQFF TGTGCCACCAGCAGAGAGGCTAGCGGGGGGAGGAATGAGCAGTTCTTC
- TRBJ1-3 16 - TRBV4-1 CASSQDQVPSGNTIYF TGCGCCAGCAGCCAAGATCAGGTCCCCTCTGGAAACACCATATATTTT